This T cell receptor (beta chain) stems from a study of blood T cell repertoires in COVID-19. On the study more broadly: PBMCs, B-cell-depleted T cells, or T cells provided the cDNA or gDNA that made up the material.

This clone was observed a few times. Per the germline V gene, CDR1 is LNHNV and CDR2 is YYDKDF (reference sequence). V was shortened by 2 bases and J by 9 bases, with 13 bases between the two germline ends. There are 13 residues in the CDR3. Using immunoSEQ multiplex PCR, the repertoire was profiled, and TCRdb retains in-frame clones only, with some absent. The top ten clones hold roughly 8% of a sample with some 120,000 clones, 70% to 90% of them seen once. The sample comprised peripheral blood. The V call is TRBV15, the J call TRBJ2-5, with D maybe TRBD1 (6 bases). This TCR was sampled from a middle-aged man with acute or convalescent COVID-19. This CDR3 reads CATSRLIQGAQYF. CDR3 DNA sequence: TGTGCCACCAGCAGACTCATACAGGGAGCCCAGTACTTC.